The rows below give T cell receptor beta chains drawn from one sample of a study of shared clonotypes between healthy human individuals. Some clones are missing from TCRdb's copy, which holds only in-frame ones; the method was immunoSEQ multiplex PCR. The data show about 960,000 clones, roughly 72% seen once. The source material was memory CD4+ T cells sorted from blood. The source of these receptors is a man between 18 and 29 years old in good health. Each CDR3 is given with its conserved first and last residue. A D gene is named only where the DNA matches it firmly. Rows give clone size only sometimes, using once, few, many, or a class for an expanded clone.

d_gene	j_gene	v_gene	abundance	CDR3nt	CDR3aa
.	TRBJ2-5	TRBV27	.	TGTGCCAGCAGTAGAGCGGTATTTAACAGTCGCCTCGGAGAGACCCAGTACTTC	CASSRAVFNSRLGETQYF
.	TRBJ1-5	TRBV7-8	few	TGTGCCAGCAGCTTAGAAGCCAGGACTACGGGGCAGCCCCAGCATTTT	CASSLEARTTGQPQHF
TRBD2	TRBJ2-3	TRBV5-1	.	TGCGCCAGCAGCCCCACCCGCGGGGGTTACAACACAGATACGCAGTATTTT	CASSPTRGGYNTDTQYF
TRBD1	TRBJ1-2	TRBV7-2	.	TGTGCCAGCAGCTTAGAGGGGGCGCGCGGCTACACCTTC	CASSLEGARGYTF
TRBD2	TRBJ2-5	TRBV9	.	TGTGCCAGCAGCGTAGCTAGCGGGTACCAAGAGACCCAGTACTTC	CASSVASGYQETQYF
.	TRBJ1-1	TRBV29-1	few	TGCAGCGTTACGGGGAGCACTGAAGCTTTCTTT	CSVTGSTEAFF
.	TRBJ2-7	TRBV2	.	TGTGCCTCGGCGATGCGCGAGCAGTACTTC	CASAMREQYF
.	TRBJ2-3	TRBV5-1	few	TGCGCCAGCAGCGATCCGTCGGGGGTGGATACGCAGTATTTT	CASSDPSGVDTQYF
.	TRBJ2-6	TRBV18	.	TGTGCCAGCTCACCCATATCTGGGGCCAACGTCCTGACTTTC	CASSPISGANVLTF
.	TRBJ1-1	TRBV11-1	.	TGTGCCAGCAGCTACTTATCCAACACTGAAGCTTTCTTT	CASSYLSNTEAFF
.	TRBJ2-1	TRBV5-1	.	TGCGCCAGCAGCCTTCCCCAGGGGGAGCAGTTCTTC	CASSLPQGEQFF
TRBD2	TRBJ2-2	TRBV9	.	TGTGCCAGCAGTTTGGGGCGCGGGAGCGGCACCGGGGAGCTGTTTTTT	CASSLGRGSGTGELFF
.	TRBJ2-7	TRBV28	.	TGTGCCAGCAGTTTTAACCCCCTCTACGAGCAGTACTTC	CASSFNPLYEQYF
.	TRBJ2-7	TRBV5-1	once	TGCGCCAGCAGCCGATTACCCGTTCAGGGGAACTACGAGCAGTACTTC	CASSRLPVQGNYEQYF
.	TRBJ1-2	TRBV9	.	TGTGCCAGCAGCGTGGGGGGGAGCTATGGCTACACCTTC	CASSVGGSYGYTF
.	TRBJ2-7	TRBV28	.	TGTGCCAGCAATACCGACAGGTCTTACTACGAGCAGTACTTC	CASNTDRSYYEQYF
.	TRBJ2-3	TRBV2	.	TGTGCCAGCTCCACCAGTATCCGGTATTTT	CASSTSIRYF
.	TRBJ2-3	TRBV6-5	.	TGTGCCTCACGCGGGGATAGCACAGATACGCAGTATTTT	CASRGDSTDTQYF
.	TRBJ2-7	TRBV6-5	.	TGTGCCAGCAGACCCGCCGGTGGTGGCGAGCAGTACTTC	CASRPAGGGEQYF